The entry below describes one TCR beta chain. Its matching antigen is unknown. V was pared by 2 bases and J by 4 bases, with 12 bases between. Germline V gene sequence: CDR1 LGHDT, CDR2 YNNKEL (reference sequence). The CDR3 spans 16 residues. TCRdb reprocessed the 5' RACE reads via MiXCR and lists one record per CDR3 protein. The data show approximately 66,000 distinct CDR3 sequences, with 12% seen just once and 1.2% held by the top ten. This sample was included in a study of early T cells in non-severe SARS-CoV-2 infection. Study-level points and caveats: Clonotype matching in VDJdb favored anti-spike CD8 responses and did not capture private and CD4 specificities.

The sequencing here drew on whole blood, taken at baseline. The receptor's source is an adult who was a healthcare worker with PCR-confirmed SARS-CoV-2 infection or an uninfected control (not recorded which). The donor label of this sample is uncertain. The gene calls are TRBV3-1 and TRBJ1-6; TRBD1 might be the D (5 bases). Written as DNA, the CDR3 is TGTGCCAGCAGCCAATCTAGGGGCGATTATAATTCACCCCTCCACTTT. It is translated as CASSQSRGDYNSPLHF.